This entry lists 30 T cell receptor beta chains sequenced from one sample in a study of T cells expressing NK-cell markers. TCRdb re-called the 5' RACE reads, yielding one record per CDR3 amino acid sequence without DNA. The listing contains about 400,000 distinct CDR3 sequences. Sequenced input: blood T cells: a sorted CD56 or NKG2C T cell subset, CD4+ or CD8+ T cells, or bulk PBMC T cells (not recorded which). The receptor source for this set is a woman between 50 and 59 years old in good health.

The chain uses TRBV7-2 and TRBJ2-1; the TCRdb call, TRBD2, lacks DNA for checking. CDR1 SGHTA and CDR2 FQGNSA come from the germline V gene. The CDR3 consists of 18 residues. CDR3 protein: CASSTNGLAGVGDNEQFF.

The gene calls are TRBV19 and TRBJ1-2. CDR1 and CDR2 (germline): LNHDA, SQIVND (reference sequence). The CDR3 covers 13 residues. This CDR3 is CASTQVFVGGYTF.

The chain has TRBV12-3 or TRBV12-4 and TRBJ1-1. This CDR3 is built from 14 residues. This CDR3 reads CASSFRGGFNEAFF.

This chain connects TRBV5-1 to TRBJ2-1; the D call of TRBD2 rests on TCRdb alone, since no DNA is present to check it. Germline CDR1 is SGHRS and CDR2 is YFSETQ. The CDR3 is made up of 18 amino acids. The CDR3 loop is CASSHPTSGRSSYNEQFF.

The V call is TRBV4-2, the J call TRBJ2-1; TCRdb's D gene call, TRBD2, goes unchecked for lack of DNA. This CDR3 region has 15 residues. Germline CDR1 LGHNA, CDR2 YNFKEQ. CDR3 protein: CASSQDKRGYNEQFF.

The chain's CDR3 is CASRSDRQGEAFF. This chain links TRBV2 with TRBJ1-1; the TCRdb call, TRBD1, lacks DNA for checking. Germline values: CDR1 SNHLY, CDR2 FYNNEI. CDR3 length: 13 residues.

V usage is TRBV6-5 and J usage is TRBJ2-1; TCRdb indicates TRBD1, and absent DNA this call remains unverified. There are 15 residues in the CDR3. The V gene's germline CDR1 is MNHEY and CDR2 SVGAGI. The CDR3 spells CASSRPGQGNNEQFF.

This chain connects TRBV20-1 to TRBJ2-1. The germline gives CDR1 DFQATT, CDR2 SNEGSKA (reference sequence). CDR3 size: 15 residues. This CDR3 is CSARDIRVGYNEQFF.

The V gene is TRBV12-3 or TRBV12-4, the J gene TRBJ2-3; there is no DNA to check the TCRdb D call of TRBD2. The CDR3 contains 15 residues. This CDR3 reads CASSLAGAPTDTQYF.

The chain is built from TRBV7-3 and TRBJ2-7; TCRdb calls TRBD2, which cannot be checked without DNA. CDR1 and CDR2 from the germline V gene are SGHTA and FQGTGA. This CDR3 region has 14 residues. The CDR3 sequence is CASKQTSGSYEQYF.

This chain uses TRBV4-2 with TRBJ1-2; the D gene TCRdb calls, TRBD1, cannot be checked with no DNA. The CDR3 covers 15 residues. Germline CDR1 and CDR2: LGHNA and YNFKEQ. This chain's CDR3 is CASSQDGGQVYGYTF.

The rearrangement uses TRBV12-3 or TRBV12-4 and TRBJ2-7; with no DNA, the TCRdb D assignment of TRBD2 cannot be verified. CDR3 length: 14 amino acids. CDR3 region: CASSPTSGYNRQYF.

The chain has TRBV12-3 or TRBV12-4 and TRBJ2-2; TCRdb selects TRBD2, and the lack of DNA leaves this call unchecked. This CDR3 comprises 16 residues. This CDR3 reads CASRYGGVRYTGELFF.

This sequence joins TRBV12-3 or TRBV12-4 and TRBJ2-2; with no DNA, the TCRdb D assignment of TRBD1 cannot be verified. The length of the CDR3 is 14 residues. This CDR3 reads CASSLEVSGGELFF.

The CDR3: CASTSGAGNTIYF. This rearrangement joins TRBV19 to TRBJ1-3; TCRdb's assignment of TRBD1 cannot be checked, as there is no DNA. The CDR3 runs 13 residues. Germline V lookup: CDR1 LNHDA, CDR2 SQIVND (reference sequence).

The CDR3 loop reads CASSIRSSRGGELFF. The genes are TRBV19 and TRBJ2-2; TCRdb indicates TRBD1, and absent DNA this call remains unverified. Per germline, CDR1 LNHDA and CDR2 SQIVND (reference sequence). The CDR3 spans 15 residues.

The chain joins TRBV3-1 to TRBJ2-5. Germline V gives CDR1 LGHDT, CDR2 YNNKEL (reference sequence). This CDR3 has 13 residues. The CDR3 sequence: CASSPWTVETQYF.

This rearrangement joins TRBV6-5 to TRBJ1-1. CDR1 and CDR2 from the germline V gene are MNHEY and SVGAGI. The CDR3 is 14 amino acids. The CDR3 region is CASRAGRLIDEAFF.

The CDR3 sequence: CASSVGTGGMQETQYF. The chain employs TRBV6-1 and TRBJ2-5; the D call of TRBD1 rests on TCRdb alone, since no DNA is present to check it. In germline, CDR1 is MNHNS, CDR2 SASEGT. The CDR3 is made up of 16 amino acids.

V gene TRBV30 combines with J gene TRBJ1-1; TCRdb gives TRBD1 as the D gene, but with no DNA this cannot be confirmed. This CDR3 spans 13 amino acids. Germline V lookup: CDR1 GTSNPN, CDR2 SVGIG (reference sequence). The CDR3 spells CAWSSTGTPEAFF.

The chain joins TRBV30 to TRBJ2-2; as DNA is missing, the TRBD1 call by TCRdb cannot be tested. The CDR3 extends over 15 amino acids. Germline lookup yields CDR1 GTSNPN and CDR2 SVGIG (reference sequence). The CDR3 sequence: CAWTAGRMNTGELFF.

CDR3 loop: CASSNLPGTLTSGRAIDEQFF. This chain joins TRBV19 and TRBJ2-1; the D call from TCRdb, TRBD2, cannot be confirmed without DNA. Germline V gene data show CDR1 as LNHDA and CDR2 as SQIVND (reference sequence). This CDR3 spans 21 amino acids.

This chain joins TRBV5-1 and TRBJ1-3. The germline V gene has CDR1 SGHRS and CDR2 YFSETQ. This CDR3 spans 12 amino acids. CDR3 loop: CASTSDGNTIYF. Complete variable domain (other parts from reference TRBV5-1 and TRBJ1-3): KAGVTQTPRYLIKTRGQQVTLSCSPISGHRSVSWYQQTPGQGLQFLFEYFSETQRNKGNFPGRFSGRQFSNSRSEMNVSTLELGDSALYLCASTSDGNTIYFGEGSWLTVV.

The V call is TRBV5-1, the J call TRBJ2-1; TCRdb outputs TRBD2, but without DNA this stays unchecked. The CDR3 runs to 16 residues. Germline lookup yields CDR1 SGHRS and CDR2 YFSETQ. The chain's CDR3 is CASSWVGTSSGNEQFF.

The genes are TRBV5-5 and TRBJ1-4; lacking DNA, the TRBD1 call made by TCRdb goes unchecked. The germline gives CDR1 SGHKS, CDR2 YYEKEE (reference sequence). The CDR3 totals 14 residues. Here the CDR3 reads CASRAGTHNEKLFF.

The rearrangement joins TRBV24-1 to TRBJ2-1; TCRdb outputs TRBD1, but without DNA this stays unchecked. This CDR3 contains 11 residues. In germline, CDR1 is KGHDR, CDR2 SFDVKD. CDR3 region: CATSARNEQFF.

The V and J genes are TRBV14 and TRBJ1-1; TCRdb outputs TRBD1, but without DNA this stays unchecked. Germline values: CDR1 SGHDN, CDR2 FVKESK. This CDR3 has 16 amino acids. The CDR3 loop is CASSPRRGVRGTEAFF.

J is TRBJ2-1 and V is TRBV4-2; without DNA, the TCRdb call of TRBD1 cannot be checked. From germline, CDR1 is LGHNA and CDR2 YNFKEQ. This CDR3 is 13 amino acids long. CDR3 amino acids: CASSPNIGVEQFF.

V is TRBV10-3 and J is TRBJ2-5; TCRdb designates TRBD1, a call that cannot be tested without DNA. The CDR3 has 13 amino acids. Germline V CDR1 and CDR2: ENHRY, SYGVKD. The CDR3 region is CAISQQEEETQYF.

The CDR3 sequence is CASRHGREGYEQFF. The rearrangement links TRBV5-1 to TRBJ2-1; TCRdb's assignment of TRBD2 cannot be checked, as there is no DNA. This CDR3 spans 14 amino acids. Looked up from germline, CDR1 is SGHRS and CDR2 is YFSETQ.